These T cell receptor beta chains were read from a single sample in a study of blood T cell repertoires in COVID-19. Method: immunoSEQ multiplex PCR; TCRdb's copy keeps in-frame clones and lacks some. The data hold around 200,000 clones, with 75% to 85% observed a single time. Material for sequencing was PBMCs or T cells enriched from blood (not recorded which). The receptor set was obtained from a man aged 40-50 years who had recovered from COVID-19. Both conserved end residues are part of each CDR3. The D gene is left open where the match is weak. Clone sizes are given selectively: once, few, many, or a class where the clone is expanded.

J: TRBJ2-1; V: TRBV18; D: .; size: .; DNA: TGTGCCAGCTCACCCCCCTTGAGCGGACGTGCCTACAATGAGCAGTTCTTC; CDR3: CASSPPLSGRAYNEQFF
J: TRBJ2-1; V: TRBV7-8; D: TRBD2; size: .; DNA: TGTGCCAGTATTCTAGCGGGAGTGCTCCCTAAGGAGCAGTTCTTC; CDR3: CASILAGVLPKEQFF
J: TRBJ1-4; V: TRBV7-9; D: .; size: once; DNA: TGTGCCAGCAGCGATGCCACAGGTGCAACTAATGAAAAACTGTTTTTT; CDR3: CASSDATGATNEKLFF
J: TRBJ1-6; V: TRBV5-1; D: TRBD1; size: .; DNA: TGCGCCAGCAGCTTGGCCTTGGGGACAGAAGTTAATTCACCCCTCCACTTT; CDR3: CASSLALGTEVNSPLHF
J: TRBJ2-3; V: TRBV28; D: TRBD2; size: .; DNA: TGTGCCAGCCGCTCAGCGGGGGGGGCGTGGGATACGCAGTATTTT; CDR3: CASRSAGGAWDTQYF
J: TRBJ1-1; V: TRBV20-1; D: TRBD1; size: .; DNA: TGCAGTGCTAGTCGTCCAGGGGGGATCATGAACACTGAAGCTTTCTTT; CDR3: CSASRPGGIMNTEAFF
J: TRBJ2-7; V: TRBV2; D: .; size: .; DNA: TGTGCCAGCAGAATTCGTTCAGGGAGCGGGTCCTACGAGCAGTACTTC; CDR3: CASRIRSGSGSYEQYF
J: TRBJ1-2; V: TRBV7-2; D: TRBD1; size: .; DNA: TGTGCCAGCAGCTTTCTAGGGACAGGGGGCAGAGGCTACACCTTC; CDR3: CASSFLGTGGRGYTF
J: TRBJ1-1; V: TRBV12-3/TRBV12-4; D: .; size: .; DNA: TGTGCCAGCAGTTTTTCCGGCACTGAAGCTTTCTTT; CDR3: CASSFSGTEAFF
J: TRBJ2-7; V: TRBV29-1; D: TRBD1; size: few; DNA: TGCAGCGTCATCGGACAGGTGAACTACGAGCAGTACTTC; CDR3: CSVIGQVNYEQYF
J: TRBJ2-3; V: TRBV6-5; D: TRBD2; size: once; DNA: TGTGCCAGCAGTCTAGCGGGGTGGGGAGATACGCAGTATTTT; CDR3: CASSLAGWGDTQYF
J: TRBJ1-5; V: TRBV5-1; D: TRBD1; size: .; DNA: TGCGCCAGCAGTTCCTCCGGGACAGATAATCAGCCCCAGCATTTT; CDR3: CASSSSGTDNQPQHF
J: TRBJ1-2; V: TRBV5-1; D: .; size: once; DNA: TGCGCCAGCAGCTTGCGGGTGGCTGGGGCGGGCTACACCTTC; CDR3: CASSLRVAGAGYTF
J: TRBJ2-7; V: TRBV18; D: TRBD1; size: .; DNA: TGTGCCAGCTCACCAGGGACAGGGACCTACGAGCAGTACTTC; CDR3: CASSPGTGTYEQYF
J: TRBJ2-1; V: TRBV7-3; D: TRBD2; size: .; DNA: TGTGCCAGCAGCACGTCCGGGACTAGCGGGAGGTATGAGCAGTTCTTC; CDR3: CASSTSGTSGRYEQFF
J: TRBJ1-1; V: TRBV30; D: TRBD1; size: .; DNA: TGTGCCGGAGGGCAGGGGGGCCTGAACACTGAAGCTTTCTTT; CDR3: CAGGQGGLNTEAFF
J: TRBJ2-7; V: TRBV11-2; D: TRBD1; size: .; DNA: TGTGCCAGCAGCTTAGGGGGGACAGCCTCCTACGAGCAGTACTTC; CDR3: CASSLGGTASYEQYF
J: TRBJ1-3; V: TRBV6-5; D: .; size: .; DNA: TGTGCCAGCAGTTACGGACAGACTCCTGGAAACACCATATATTTT; CDR3: CASSYGQTPGNTIYF
J: TRBJ2-7; V: TRBV10-3; D: .; size: .; DNA: TGTGCCATCAGTGACCCCAAATCCGAGCAGTACTTC; CDR3: CAISDPKSEQYF
J: TRBJ2-1; V: TRBV29-1; D: .; size: .; DNA: TGCAGCGTTGAAGTAACAGCTAACAATGAGCAGTTCTTC; CDR3: CSVEVTANNEQFF
J: TRBJ2-5; V: TRBV7-8; D: .; size: .; DNA: TGTGCCAGCAGCTTAGAGATGGGGGACACCAGGACCCAGTACTTC; CDR3: CASSLEMGDTRTQYF
J: TRBJ2-7; V: TRBV3-1/TRBV3-2; D: .; size: .; DNA: TGTGCCAGCAGCCCGGCGAGGGCCGGGAACGAGCAGTACTTC; CDR3: CASSPARAGNEQYF
J: TRBJ2-7; V: TRBV5-6; D: .; size: .; DNA: TGTGCCAGCGTATACGGCAGGAGGGGTACTGACGAGCAGTACTTC; CDR3: CASVYGRRGTDEQYF
J: TRBJ1-6; V: TRBV6-6; D: TRBD1; size: .; DNA: TGTGCCAGCAGTCCACTAGACAGGGGGCTTAACAATTCACCCCTCCACTTT; CDR3: CASSPLDRGLNNSPLHF
J: TRBJ2-1; V: TRBV19; D: TRBD2; size: .; DNA: TGTGCCAGTGTAGCGGGAGGCTCCTACAATGAGCAGTTCTTC; CDR3: CASVAGGSYNEQFF
J: TRBJ2-1; V: TRBV27; D: .; size: .; DNA: TGTGCCAGCACGCACCTGAGGACGGGGGAGGTCGATGAGCAGTTCTTC; CDR3: CASTHLRTGEVDEQFF
J: TRBJ1-3; V: TRBV9; D: .; size: .; DNA: TGTGCCAGCAGCGTAGACAGGGAGGGTGGAAACACCATATATTTT; CDR3: CASSVDREGGNTIYF
J: TRBJ2-1; V: TRBV10-1; D: .; size: .; DNA: TGCGCCAGCAGTGAGCAGGGATTCCCTTACTACAATGAGCAGTTCTTC; CDR3: CASSEQGFPYYNEQFF
J: TRBJ2-1; V: TRBV7-9; D: TRBD2; size: .; DNA: TGTGCCAGCAGCTTAGAAAGACTAGCGGTAAATGAGCAGTTCTTC; CDR3: CASSLERLAVNEQFF
J: TRBJ1-3; V: TRBV9; D: .; size: .; DNA: TGTGCCAGCAGCGTACTAACCGGAAACACCATATATTTT; CDR3: CASSVLTGNTIYF
J: TRBJ2-7; V: TRBV5-1; D: TRBD1; size: few; DNA: TGCGCCAGCAGCCCCAGGGGGACAATTTTGGCGTACGAGCAGTACTTC; CDR3: CASSPRGTILAYEQYF